This T cell receptor (beta chain) was profiled in a study of blood T cell repertoires in COVID-19. Per the germline V gene, CDR1 is LGHNA and CDR2 is YSLEER. The CDR3 totals 20 residues. V was pared by 2 bases and J by 4 bases, with 21 bases of the junction left unmatched. The protocol was immunoSEQ multiplex PCR, while the TCRdb copy is restricted to in-frame clones and leaves out a portion. The profile covers a few hundred thousand clones, with 89% appearing a single time and approximately 12% taken by the ten largest. Sequencing was done on a sample of peripheral blood. V is TRBV4-3 and J is TRBJ1-2, with TRBD1 identical over 8 bases. The receptor's source is a woman aged 60-75 years with acute or convalescent COVID-19. CDR3 DNA: TGCGCCAGCAGCCAATCTAATTCCGGACAGGGTCCATCACGGGGCTATGGCTACACCTTC. It encodes CASSQSNSGQGPSRGYGYTF.